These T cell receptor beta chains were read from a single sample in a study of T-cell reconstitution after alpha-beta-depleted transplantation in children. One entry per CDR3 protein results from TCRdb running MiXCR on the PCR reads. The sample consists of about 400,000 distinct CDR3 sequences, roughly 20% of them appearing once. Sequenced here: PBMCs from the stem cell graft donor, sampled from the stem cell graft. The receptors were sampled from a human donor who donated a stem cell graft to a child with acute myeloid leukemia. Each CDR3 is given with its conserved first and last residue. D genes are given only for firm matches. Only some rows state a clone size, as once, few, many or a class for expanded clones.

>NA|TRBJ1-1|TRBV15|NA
CATSRDRGRNTEAFF
TGTGCCACCAGCAGAGATCGTGGCAGAAACACTGAAGCTTTCTTT
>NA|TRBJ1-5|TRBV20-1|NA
CSARDRGWSNQPQHF
TGCAGTGCTAGAGACAGGGGATGGAGCAATCAGCCCCAGCATTTT
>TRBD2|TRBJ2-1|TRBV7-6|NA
CASSLGSSGLGNEQFF
TGTGCCAGCAGCTTAGGGTCTAGCGGCCTCGGCAATGAGCAGTTCTTC
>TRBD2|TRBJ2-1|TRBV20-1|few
CSARPSGKARVVEQFF
TGCAGTGCCCGGCCTAGCGGGAAGGCTCGGGTAGTTGAGCAGTTCTTC
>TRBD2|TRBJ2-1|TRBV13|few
CASSSLFGAGGHTPGNEQFF
TGTGCCAGCAGCTCCCTTTTTGGGGCGGGAGGCCACACACCTGGCAATGAGCAGTTCTTC
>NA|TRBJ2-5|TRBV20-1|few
CSARKAQETQYF
TGCAGTGCTAGGAAGGCTCAAGAGACCCAGTACTTC
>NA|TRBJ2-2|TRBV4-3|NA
CASSQEPTTNTGELFF
TGCGCCAGCAGCCAAGAACCCACGACGAACACCGGGGAGCTGTTTTTT
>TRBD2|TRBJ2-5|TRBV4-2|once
CASSQGRERETQYF
TGTGCCAGCAGCCAAGGGCGGGAGAGAGAGACCCAGTACTTC
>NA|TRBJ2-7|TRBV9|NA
CASSPLAGGQGYIYEQYF
TGTGCCAGCAGCCCCCTCGCGGGGGGACAGGGCTACATCTACGAGCAGTACTTC
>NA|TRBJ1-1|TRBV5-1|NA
CASSTDSPGMNTEAFF
TGCGCCAGCAGCACGGACAGTCCCGGCATGAACACTGAAGCTTTCTTT
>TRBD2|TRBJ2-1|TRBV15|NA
CATSIRAGVSYNEQFF
TGTGCCACCAGCATTAGAGCGGGGGTCTCCTACAATGAGCAGTTCTTC
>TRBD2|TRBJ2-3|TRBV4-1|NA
CASTPIAGGIDTQYF
TGCGCCAGCACCCCAATAGCGGGAGGGATAGATACGCAGTATTTT
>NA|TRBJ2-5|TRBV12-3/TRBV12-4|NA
CASRGGLRETQYF
TGTGCCAGTCGTGGGGGGCTACGAGAGACCCAGTACTTC
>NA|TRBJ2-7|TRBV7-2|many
CASSLAIDYEQYF
TGTGCCAGCAGCTTAGCTATAGACTACGAGCAGTACTTC
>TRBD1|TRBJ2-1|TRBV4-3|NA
CASSHGRGTGGYEQFF
TGCGCCAGCAGCCACGGTAGAGGGACAGGGGGGTATGAGCAGTTCTTC
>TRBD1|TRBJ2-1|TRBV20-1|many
CSARRTGGNEQFF
TGCAGTGCTAGAAGGACAGGAGGCAATGAGCAGTTCTTC
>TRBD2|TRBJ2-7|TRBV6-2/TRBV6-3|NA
CASRRASGGGF
TGTGCCAGCAGACGCGCTAGCGGTGGGGGATTC
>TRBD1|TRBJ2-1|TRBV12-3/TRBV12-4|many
CASSQGQGAMNEQFF
TGTGCCAGCAGTCAAGGACAGGGGGCGATGAATGAGCAGTTCTTC
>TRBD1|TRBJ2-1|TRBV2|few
CASSRTGGYDGQFF
TGTGCCAGCAGCCGGACAGGGGGATATGATGGGCAGTTCTTC
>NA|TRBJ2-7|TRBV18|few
CASSHSAEQYF
TGTGCCAGCTCGCACTCAGCTGAGCAGTACTTC
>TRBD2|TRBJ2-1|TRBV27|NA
CASGPGLAGPEQFF
TGTGCCAGCGGACCGGGACTAGCGGGACCTGAGCAGTTCTTC
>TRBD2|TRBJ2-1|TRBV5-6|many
CASSLWASGQNEQFF
TGTGCCAGCAGCTTGTGGGCTAGCGGGCAGAATGAGCAGTTCTTC
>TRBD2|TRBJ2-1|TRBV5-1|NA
CASSLEVAGSDNEQFF
TGCGCCAGCAGCTTGGAAGTAGCGGGATCCGACAATGAGCAGTTCTTC
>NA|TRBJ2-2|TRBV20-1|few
CSARGFLAGELFF
TGCAGTGCTAGAGGTTTCCTAGCCGGGGAGCTGTTTTTT
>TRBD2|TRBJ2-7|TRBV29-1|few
CSVAPSGTYEQYF
TGCAGCGTTGCGCCTAGCGGGACTTACGAGCAGTACTTC
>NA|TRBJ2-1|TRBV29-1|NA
CSVEGGLTRPNNEQFF
TGCAGCGTTGAAGGCGGGTTGACTAGACCAAACAATGAGCAGTTCTTC
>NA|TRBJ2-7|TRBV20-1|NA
CSARPGRGSYEQYF
TGCAGTGCTAGACCGGGACGGGGCTCCTACGAGCAGTACTTC
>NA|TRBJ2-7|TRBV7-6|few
CASSLWLGGYEQYF
TGTGCCAGCAGCTTATGGTTAGGCGGCTACGAGCAGTACTTC
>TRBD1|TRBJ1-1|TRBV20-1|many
CSGRQGDTEAFF
TGCAGTGGTCGACAGGGCGACACTGAAGCTTTCTTT